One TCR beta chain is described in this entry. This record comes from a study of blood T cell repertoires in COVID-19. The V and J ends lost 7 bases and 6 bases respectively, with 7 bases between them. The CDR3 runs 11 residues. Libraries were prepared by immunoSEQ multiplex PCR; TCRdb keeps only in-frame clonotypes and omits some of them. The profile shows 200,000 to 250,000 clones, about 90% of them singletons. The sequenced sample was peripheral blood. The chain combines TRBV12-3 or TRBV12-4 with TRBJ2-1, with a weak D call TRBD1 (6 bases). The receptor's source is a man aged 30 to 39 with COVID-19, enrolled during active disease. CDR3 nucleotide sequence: TGTGCCAGCACCAGGGGCAATGAGCAGTTCTTC. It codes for CASTRGNEQFF.